This entry concerns a single TCR beta chain. This clone's antigen is unknown. One base away there is no much larger clone; base qualities are not given. This sample stems from a study of T cell changes during pregnancy in multiple sclerosis (dated by TCRdb to 2018 to 2020). At the level of the whole study: In women with multiple sclerosis, the researchers looked at how the T cell repertoire shifted as pregnancy progressed.

From its cysteine to its phenylalanine, the CDR3 spans 15 amino acids. Only the CDR3 DNA stays, 45 bases, in frame from base 1. Trimming removed 2 bases from V and 6 bases from J; the gene matches leave 5 bases unexplained. The germline V gene gives CDR1 as MRHNA and CDR2 as SNTAGT. Library creation used the immunoSEQ multiplex PCR assay. The clones in this table, taken by TCRdb from immuneACCESS, are in-frame only. Not every clone is retained; where verified, under half of the shortfall comes from an unresolved V gene, and the cause of the rest is unknown. The table for this sample lists about 73,000 clones; 80% to 95% of them were counted only once. Of the sample, less than 3.5% falls within the top ten clones.

The sample here was peripheral blood, taken in the third trimester of pregnancy. The chain joins TRBV6-4 to TRBJ2-1, with TRBD2 matching 9 junction bases. The receptor comes from a female donor in good health, enrolled as a control in a pregnancy study. The CDR3 protein: CASSDGGSGGNEQFF. The nucleotide sequence is given as TGTGCCAGCAGTGACGGGGGTAGCGGGGGCAATGAGCAGTTCTTC.